This entry is about one T cell receptor beta chain. The protocol was immunoSEQ multiplex PCR, while the TCRdb copy is restricted to in-frame clones and leaves out a portion. The table shows about 210,000 clones, with roughly 84% occurring only once. This specimen comes from a study of blood T cell repertoires in COVID-19. Germline loops: CDR1 SEHNR, CDR2 FQNEAQ (reference sequence). This CDR3 has 12 amino acids. V was trimmed by 0 bases and J by 4 bases, leaving 2 bases between them. The receptor was isolated from a man aged 40-49 years who had recovered from COVID-19. This chain connects TRBV7-9 to TRBJ2-3; D is undetermined. Sequencing was performed on peripheral blood. CDR3 sequence reads: CASSLAADTQYF. CDR3 nucleotide sequence: TGTGCCAGCAGCTTAGCCGCAGATACGCAGTATTTT.